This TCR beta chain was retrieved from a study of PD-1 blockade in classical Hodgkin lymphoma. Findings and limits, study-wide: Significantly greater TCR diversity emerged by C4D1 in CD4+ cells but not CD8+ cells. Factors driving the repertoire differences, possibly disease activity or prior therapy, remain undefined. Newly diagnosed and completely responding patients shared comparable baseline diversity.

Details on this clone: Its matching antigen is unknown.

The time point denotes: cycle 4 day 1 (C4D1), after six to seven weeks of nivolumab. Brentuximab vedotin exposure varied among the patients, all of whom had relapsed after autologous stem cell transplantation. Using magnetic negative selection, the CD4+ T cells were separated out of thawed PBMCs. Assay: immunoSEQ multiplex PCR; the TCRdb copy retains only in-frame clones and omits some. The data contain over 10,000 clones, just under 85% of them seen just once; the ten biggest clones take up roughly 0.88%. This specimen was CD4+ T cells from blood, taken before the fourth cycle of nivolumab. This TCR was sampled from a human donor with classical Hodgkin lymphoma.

CDR3 protein: CASSLERDTEAFF. The CDR3 nucleotides read TGTGCCAGCAGCTTAGAGAGGGACACTGAAGCTTTCTTT. This chain uses TRBV11-1 with TRBJ1-1; D is unclear. V lost 1 base to trimming and J lost 3 bases, with 6 bases between them. Germline V gene sequence: CDR1 SGHAT, CDR2 FQDESV (reference sequence). CDR3 length equals 13 residues.